Listed below are T cell receptor beta chains from one sample, sequenced in a study of blood T cells in healthy people across ages. TCRdb redid the calling of the 5' RACE reads with MiXCR, one entry per CDR3 protein. Of approximately 800,000 distinct CDR3 sequences in the sample, about a quarter are singletons; the top ten hold around 3%. This sample was shared with a second study, whose subject was T cells of mothers and their children.

Specimen: blood. The receptors originated from a boy younger than 18 in good health. The CDR3 runs from the conserved cysteine through the conserved F or W. The D gene is left open where the match is weak. The size of a clone is reported for some rows only, either as once, few or many, or as a class for expanded clones.

TRBJ1-4,.,TRBV3-1,few,TGTGCCAGCAGCCAAAGTCGTCCCGCAACTAATGAAAAACTGTTTTTT,CASSQSRPATNEKLFF
TRBJ2-5,TRBD2,TRBV29-1,few,TGCAGCAAGACTAGCGGGGAAGAGACCCAGTACTTC,CSKTSGEETQYF
TRBJ1-4,.,TRBV5-5,.,TGTGCCAGCAGCTTGCCGGGACTGGGCGGTGAAAAACTGTTTTTT,CASSLPGLGGEKLFF
TRBJ2-4,TRBD2,TRBV20-1,few,TGCAGTGCTTATCGGGGGGGCGGCATTCAGTACTTC,CSAYRGGGIQYF
TRBJ2-7,.,TRBV12-5,.,TGTGCTAATGGTCCCGGGACCTCCTACGAGCAGTACTTC,CANGPGTSYEQYF
TRBJ2-5,.,TRBV5-5,few,TGTGCCAGCCGCGGTAGCGCACAAGAGACCCAGTACTTC,CASRGSAQETQYF
TRBJ2-3,.,TRBV7-9,.,TGTGCCAGCAGCTTTGGAGGGGGAGTTCGGGATACGCAGTATTTT,CASSFGGGVRDTQYF
TRBJ2-5,.,TRBV7-3,few,TGTGCCAGCAGCTTAACCTCCGGGGCCGGGGAGACCCAGTACTTC,CASSLTSGAGETQYF
TRBJ2-5,TRBD2,TRBV15,few,TGTGCCACCAGCAGAGGACTAGCGGGGGGCGAAGAGACCCAGTACTTC,CATSRGLAGGEETQYF
TRBJ1-2,TRBD1,TRBV6-2/TRBV6-3,few,TGTGCCAGCAGTTACCTGGGACAGGCTGACGGCTACACCTTC,CASSYLGQADGYTF
TRBJ2-7,.,TRBV9,.,TGTGCCAGCAGCGAGGCGGGGAACTCCTACGAGCAGTACTTC,CASSEAGNSYEQYF
TRBJ2-5,TRBD2,TRBV20-1,.,TGCAGTGCTAGAGCAATCGGCCAGAGGGGACTAGCGTACCAAGAGACCCAGTACTTC,CSARAIGQRGLAYQETQYF
TRBJ2-5,TRBD2,TRBV7-2,few,TGTGCCAGCAGCCGACCTAGCGGGAATCAGTACTTC,CASSRPSGNQYF
TRBJ1-2,.,TRBV29-1,.,TGCAGCGTTGCCCCGGGGGCGTCCTATGGCTACACCTTC,CSVAPGASYGYTF
TRBJ2-7,TRBD1,TRBV5-5,.,TGTGCCAGCAGCTTGGGAGGGACAGGGCCCCTCGAGCAGTACTTC,CASSLGGTGPLEQYF
TRBJ2-3,.,TRBV13,few,TGTGCCAGCAGTTCGTTTACCGGGTCATCAGATACGCAGTATTTT,CASSSFTGSSDTQYF
TRBJ2-7,.,TRBV29-1,.,TGCAGCGTTGATTTTACGTACGAGCAGTACTTC,CSVDFTYEQYF
TRBJ2-7,TRBD2,TRBV20-1,.,TGCAGTGCCCCCGCTAGCGGGAAATACGAGCAGTACTTC,CSAPASGKYEQYF
TRBJ2-1,TRBD1,TRBV11-1,few,TGTGCCAGCCGGCCAGGGGGCGATATGAGCTCCTACAATGAGCAGTTCTTC,CASRPGGDMSSYNEQFF
TRBJ2-3,.,TRBV23-1,few,TGCGCCAGCAGTCCAAAGCGCTCTAGCACAGATACGCAGTATTTT,CASSPKRSSTDTQYF
TRBJ1-2,TRBD1,TRBV5-5,few,TGTGCCAGCAGGACGGGACAGATCGGTGGGTGGTTGAACTATGGCTACACCTTC,CASRTGQIGGWLNYGYTF
TRBJ2-2,TRBD1,TRBV5-1,many,TGCGCCAGCAGCTATCCTGACGGGACAGGGAACACCGGGGAGCTGTTTTTT,CASSYPDGTGNTGELFF
TRBJ2-2,.,TRBV6-2/TRBV6-3,.,TGTGCCAGCAACACAAGAACCGGGGAGCTGTTTTTT,CASNTRTGELFF
TRBJ2-5,.,TRBV20-1,few,TGCAGTGCTAGCCCCCCGACAGGCGGGGAGACCCAGTACTTC,CSASPPTGGETQYF
TRBJ2-3,.,TRBV7-8,.,TGTGCCAGCAGCTCAATAAAGCCCGGGACGGCGGTTACAGATACGCAGTATTTT,CASSSIKPGTAVTDTQYF
TRBJ1-2,.,TRBV12-3/TRBV12-4,.,TGTGCCAGCAGTTGGGGCGCATTGATTTATAACCATGGCTACACCTTC,CASSWGALIYNHGYTF
TRBJ2-3,.,TRBV7-9,.,TGTGCCAGCAGCCCCCGGGCCCCGGAGGGGGGCACAGATACGCAGTATTTT,CASSPRAPEGGTDTQYF
TRBJ1-6,.,TRBV18,few,TGTGCCAGCCGCAGGGAAGGGCCCCTCCACTTT,CASRREGPLHF
TRBJ2-5,.,TRBV28,few,TGTGCCAGTGCTACTGAAGAGACCCAGTACTTC,CASATEETQYF
TRBJ2-4,.,TRBV4-1,.,TGCGCCAGCAGCCAAGATGCAGGAGGGGATCGAGACATTCAGTACTTC,CASSQDAGGDRDIQYF
TRBJ2-7,.,TRBV12-3/TRBV12-4,few,TGTGCCAGCACCCTACAGGGCGGGTACGAGCAGTACTTC,CASTLQGGYEQYF
TRBJ2-4,.,TRBV2,.,TGTGCCAGCTCTAAAGAAAACATTCAGTACTTC,CASSKENIQYF
TRBJ2-1,.,TRBV3-1,.,TGTGCCAGCAGCCAAGTGGGGGGGGGGCGTAGGAACAATGAGCAGTTCTTC,CASSQVGGGRRNNEQFF
TRBJ1-2,.,TRBV6-5,few,TGTGCCAGCAGCCCTGGAAGGAGCTCGAATGGCTACACCTTC,CASSPGRSSNGYTF
TRBJ2-2,.,TRBV6-6,.,TGTGCCAGCAGTTTTGGGGGCACCGATGCCGGGGAGCTGTTTTTT,CASSFGGTDAGELFF
TRBJ2-7,.,TRBV10-2,few,TGCGCCAGCAGCGCTCTAGCGAGCTACGAGCAGTACTTC,CASSALASYEQYF
TRBJ2-1,.,TRBV4-1,once,TGCGCCAGCAGCCGGTACGATGAGCAGTTCTTC,CASSRYDEQFF
TRBJ2-1,TRBD2,TRBV11-2,few,TGTGCCAGCAGCTCTCCGACTAGCGGGGGGATCTATGAGCAGTTCTTC,CASSSPTSGGIYEQFF
TRBJ2-5,.,TRBV6-5,few,TGTGCCAGCAGTCCTACGCCGGGACAACAAGAGACCCAGTACTTC,CASSPTPGQQETQYF